These T cell receptor beta chains were read from a single sample in a study of T cell responses to AZD1222 COVID-19 vaccine. Method: immunoSEQ multiplex PCR; TCRdb's copy keeps in-frame clones and lacks some. The sample holds about 68,000 clones; 88% are singletons and the top ten take 7.5% to 9.5%. This material consisted of peripheral blood, taken on day 0 of AZD1222 vaccination. The receptors here all came from an adult in good health. Each CDR3 is given with its conserved first and last residue. D genes are given only for firm matches. Only some rows state a clone size, as once, few, many or a class for expanded clones.

v_call,d_call,j_call,clone_size,cdr3_nt,cdr3_aa
TRBV7-2,TRBD1,TRBJ2-1,NA,TGTGCCAGCAGCTTAGGCCCGACAGGGGGCTCCAATGAGCAGTTCTTC,CASSLGPTGGSNEQFF
TRBV6-4,NA,TRBJ2-2,NA,TGTGCCAGCAGTGACTCGAACGGCGCCGGGGAGCTGTTTTTT,CASSDSNGAGELFF
TRBV30,NA,TRBJ1-1,NA,TGTGCCTGGAGTCTGGTCTTGAACACTGAAGCTTTCTTT,CAWSLVLNTEAFF
TRBV6-4,TRBD2,TRBJ2-1,NA,TGTGCCAGCAGCCCCGGACTAGCGGGAGGGGATGAGCAGTTCTTC,CASSPGLAGGDEQFF
TRBV28,NA,TRBJ1-2,NA,TGTGCCAGCAGTCCTTATAGGGGGAGGGGGAGTAAAGACTATGGCTACACCTTC,CASSPYRGRGSKDYGYTF
TRBV24-1,TRBD2,TRBJ2-1,NA,TGTGCCACCAGTGATTTCCGGCCGGGACTAGCGTTCTACAATGAGCAGTTCTTC,CATSDFRPGLAFYNEQFF
TRBV19,TRBD1,TRBJ1-2,NA,TGTGCCAGTAGTTTTACCGGGACAGGGTCACATGGCTACACCTTC,CASSFTGTGSHGYTF
TRBV6-5,NA,TRBJ1-5,NA,TGTGCCAGCAGTTATAGGGTCAATAGCAATCAGCCCCAGCATTTT,CASSYRVNSNQPQHF
TRBV19,NA,TRBJ2-1,NA,TGTGCCAGTAGTATCGGTGATAGCATCAATGAGCAGTTCTTC,CASSIGDSINEQFF
TRBV18,TRBD1,TRBJ2-1,NA,TGTGCCAGCTCACCGGGACAGGGGTCCCACAATGAGCAGTTCTTC,CASSPGQGSHNEQFF
TRBV27,NA,TRBJ2-7,NA,TGTGCCAGCAGTTTTACAGGGTATAACTACGAGCAGTACTTC,CASSFTGYNYEQYF
TRBV28,NA,TRBJ1-3,NA,TGTGCCAGCAGACCCGTGGGCCCTGGAAACACCATATATTTT,CASRPVGPGNTIYF
TRBV15,TRBD2,TRBJ2-7,NA,TGTGCCACCAGCAGGGGGACTAGGTCCTACGAGCAGTACTTC,CATSRGTRSYEQYF
TRBV18,NA,TRBJ2-7,NA,TGTGCCAGCTCACCCGGGACGGGTCCCTACGAGCAGTACTTC,CASSPGTGPYEQYF
TRBV3-1/TRBV3-2,NA,TRBJ1-3,NA,TGTGCCAGCAGCCAGACAGGAAACACCATATATTTT,CASSQTGNTIYF
TRBV12-3/TRBV12-4,NA,TRBJ1-2,NA,TGTGCTAACTCAGGTCCTGACTATGGCTACACCTTC,CANSGPDYGYTF
TRBV19,TRBD1,TRBJ1-6,NA,TGTGCCACCCACCGGGACAGAAATTCACCCCTCCACTTT,CATHRDRNSPLHF
TRBV7-3,TRBD1,TRBJ2-5,NA,TGTGCCAGCAGCTCGAAACAGGGGGCAGGGGGTCAAGAGACCCAGTACTTC,CASSSKQGAGGQETQYF
TRBV6-1,NA,TRBJ1-2,once,TGTGCCAGCAGTGAACCGGGCCGGGGTGAGCGGTATGGCTACACCTTC,CASSEPGRGERYGYTF
TRBV28,TRBD1,TRBJ1-1,NA,TGTGCCAGCAGTTTCGGGACAGGGCCGAACACTGAAGCTTTCTTT,CASSFGTGPNTEAFF
TRBV29-1,NA,TRBJ1-5,NA,TGCAGCGGGGGGGAGGGCAATCAGCCCCAGCATTTT,CSGGEGNQPQHF
TRBV2,NA,TRBJ2-7,NA,TGTGCCAGCAGAGCGACGGCCTCCTACGAGCAGTACTTC,CASRATASYEQYF
TRBV6-5,TRBD2,TRBJ2-1,NA,TGTGCCAGCATGGGTTTGGGAGGGTACAATGAGCAGTTCTTC,CASMGLGGYNEQFF
TRBV3-1/TRBV3-2,NA,TRBJ2-1,NA,TGTGCCAGCAGCCACGGCAATGAGCAGTTCTTC,CASSHGNEQFF
TRBV5-8,NA,TRBJ1-2,NA,TGTGCCAGCAGCTTGCGTGGGCCCTATGGCTACACCTTC,CASSLRGPYGYTF
TRBV15,NA,TRBJ1-6,NA,TGTGCCACCAGCAGCTACAATTCACCCCTCCACTTT,CATSSYNSPLHF
TRBV6-1,NA,TRBJ1-5,NA,TGTGCCAGCAGTGAAGCATTGGAGAATCAGCCCCAGCATTTT,CASSEALENQPQHF
TRBV10-2,TRBD1,TRBJ1-1,NA,TGCGCCAGCAGTGTCACAGGGGGCACTGAAGCTTTCTTT,CASSVTGGTEAFF
TRBV6-6,NA,TRBJ1-3,NA,TGTGCCAGCACTCACTCCCGGGCTGCTGGAAACACCATATATTTT,CASTHSRAAGNTIYF
TRBV7-2,NA,TRBJ1-2,few,TGTGCCAGCAGCTTAGAGGGGACCTACTATGGCTACACCTTC,CASSLEGTYYGYTF
TRBV29-1,NA,TRBJ2-1,NA,TGCAGCGTCCCGGGAGTTAACTGGGATGAGCAGTTCTTC,CSVPGVNWDEQFF
TRBV6-6,NA,TRBJ2-5,NA,TGTGCCAGCAGTAAACTTGACGGATCGCAAGAGACCCAGTACTTC,CASSKLDGSQETQYF
TRBV9,NA,TRBJ2-1,NA,TGTGCCAGCAGCGTAGAGACACTCGACAATGAGCAGTTCTTC,CASSVETLDNEQFF
TRBV29-1,TRBD2,TRBJ2-3,NA,TGCAGCGTTGCCCCACGACTAGCCGGGATCGCCACAGATACGCAGTATTTT,CSVAPRLAGIATDTQYF
TRBV2,NA,TRBJ1-1,NA,TGTGCCAGCAGTGACATGGGGGGCACTGAAGCTTTCTTT,CASSDMGGTEAFF
TRBV20-1,TRBD1,TRBJ2-1,NA,TGCAGTGCTAGGGAGGACAGGGAGCAGTTCTTC,CSAREDREQFF
TRBV27,NA,TRBJ1-4,NA,TGTGCCAGCAGTTTATTTCCGGGGGCCGTTGAAAAACTGTTTTTT,CASSLFPGAVEKLFF
TRBV3-1/TRBV3-2,TRBD1,TRBJ2-7,NA,TGTGCCAGCAGCCAATGGACAGGTTCCTATGCCCACGAGCAGTACTTC,CASSQWTGSYAHEQYF
TRBV29-1,TRBD1,TRBJ1-4,NA,TGCAGCGTTGGGGACAGGGTGGGTGAAAAACTGTTTTTT,CSVGDRVGEKLFF
TRBV14,TRBD1,TRBJ2-6,once,TGTGCCAGCAGCCAGGAGAGGACAGGCTCTGGGGCCAACGTCCTGACTTTC,CASSQERTGSGANVLTF
TRBV10-2,TRBD1,TRBJ2-3,NA,TGCGCCAGCACCCTTGGGACAGGGGTAGATACGCAGTATTTT,CASTLGTGVDTQYF
TRBV6-5,TRBD2,TRBJ2-7,NA,TGTGCCAGCAGATCTAGCGGGAGGGCCTCCTACGAGCAGTACTTC,CASRSSGRASYEQYF
TRBV7-8,TRBD2,TRBJ2-7,NA,TGTGCCAGCAGCTTAGGTGGGAGGGCCTCCTACGAGCAGTACTTC,CASSLGGRASYEQYF
TRBV15,NA,TRBJ2-5,NA,TGTGCCACCAGTTTTGGGCGGCGTGAAGAGACCCAGTACTTC,CATSFGRREETQYF
TRBV27,NA,TRBJ1-5,NA,TGTGCCAGCGGGTTCTATGGCAATCAGCCCCAGCATTTT,CASGFYGNQPQHF
TRBV19,NA,TRBJ1-2,once,TGTGCCAGTAGTTCGCTAGGGCAGGGTTCCGTTGGCTACACCTTC,CASSSLGQGSVGYTF
TRBV3-1/TRBV3-2,NA,TRBJ2-1,NA,TGTGCCAGCAGCCAACGATCCGGGACACGAGCGCCTACGCCAAAATACAATGAGCAGTTCTTC,CASSQRSGTRAPTPKYNEQFF
TRBV19,NA,TRBJ1-1,NA,TGTGCCAGTAGTACCACGGAGGCGGGGAGCACTGAAGCTTTCTTT,CASSTTEAGSTEAFF
TRBV7-2,TRBD1,TRBJ2-7,NA,TGTGCCAGCAGCTTAGTCCCGGGACAGGGGGGCGAGCAGTACTTC,CASSLVPGQGGEQYF
TRBV6-4,NA,TRBJ2-3,NA,TGTGCCAGCAGTGACCTTAGCACAGATACGCAGTATTTT,CASSDLSTDTQYF
TRBV4-3,NA,TRBJ2-2,once,TGCGCCAGCAGCCAGGTTCCGGGACATGAGGCACCGGCGGAGCTGTTTTTT,CASSQVPGHEAPAELFF
TRBV4-3,NA,TRBJ2-1,few,TGCGCCAGCAGCCAAGATCAAGAGCCCCACAATGAGCAGTTCTTC,CASSQDQEPHNEQFF
TRBV9,NA,TRBJ1-3,NA,TGTGCCAGCAGCTCCCGGCTGAGCTCTGGAAACACCATATATTTT,CASSSRLSSGNTIYF
TRBV18,TRBD1,TRBJ2-7,NA,TGTGCCAGCTCACCAATCCGTAGCCGGGACAGGGGACCCTCCTACGAGCAGTACTTC,CASSPIRSRDRGPSYEQYF